These 16 T cell receptor beta chains were sequenced from one sample in a study of shared clonotypes between healthy human individuals. The assay was immunoSEQ multiplex PCR, and TCRdb's table has in-frame clones only and misses some. The data show hundreds of thousands of clones, more than 85% seen once. Naivety among CD8 cells was defined by CD45RO negativity and positive CCR7 selection, thereby excluding terminally differentiated effector memory CD45RA+ cells. Sequencing input: naive CD8+ T cells sorted from blood. Receptors were obtained from a man between 25 and 39 years old in good health.

The CDR3 protein is CASRASQPPDEQYF. The DNA for the CDR3 is TGTGCCAGCAGGGCCTCACAGCCGCCTGACGAGCAGTACTTC. This rearrangement joins TRBV2 to TRBJ2-7, with no clear D. There are 14 residues in the CDR3. Germline CDR1 and CDR2: SNHLY and FYNNEI. Trimming took 6 bases from V and 5 from J, leaving 17 bases between them.

The chain couples TRBV6-4 to TRBJ1-5; D gene ambiguous. V was cut by 11 bases and J by 1 base, with 18 bases left in between. In germline, CDR1 is MRHNA, CDR2 SNTAGT. This CDR3 spans 15 amino acids. The CDR3 nucleotides are TGTGCCGGACCGGACTCGGGTTCGAGCAATCAGCCCCAGCATTTT. Translating it yields CAGPDSGSSNQPQHF.

This clone was counted once. DNA for the CDR3: TGCAGCGTTGCGGACACCACAGATACGCAGTATTTT. This encodes CSVADTTDTQYF. The V call is TRBV29-1, the J call TRBJ2-3; weak D call: TRBD1 (5 bases). The length of the CDR3 is 12 residues. Looked up from germline, CDR1 is SQVTM and CDR2 is ANQGSEA. The V end lost 4 bases, the J end lost 2 bases, and 7 bases lay between the germline ends.

The gene calls are TRBV6-4 and TRBJ2-1; D unresolved. The CDR3 sequence is 13 residues long. Germline lookup yields CDR1 MRHNA and CDR2 SNTAGT. V was pared by 3 bases and J by 6 bases, with 9 bases between. DNA for the CDR3: TGTGCCAGCAGTGATGGCTCAGCCAATGAGCAGTTCTTC. Its protein product is CASSDGSANEQFF.

V is TRBV7-9 and J is TRBJ2-5; D perhaps matches TRBD2 (6 bases). This CDR3 comprises 19 residues. Germline V gives CDR1 SEHNR, CDR2 FQNEAQ (reference sequence). Trimming removed 5 bases at V and 5 bases at J, with 30 bases between. In nucleotides, the CDR3 is TGTGCCAGCAGCCCACAACTTTCTGACGGAGGGTACCCTATGGAGACCCAGTACTTC. Translating it yields CASSPQLSDGGYPMETQYF.

The J gene is TRBJ1-4, the V gene TRBV29-1, with 10 bases aligning to TRBD1. The trim removed 7 bases at V and 3 bases at J, leaving 11 bases unmatched. This CDR3 contains 16 residues. Germline CDR1 is SQVTM and CDR2 is ANQGSEA. CDR3: CSASRDRGFPNEKLFF. In nucleotides, the CDR3 is TGCAGCGCTTCCCGGGACAGGGGTTTCCCTAATGAAAAACTGTTTTTT.

The V call is TRBV5-1, the J call TRBJ2-7; D may match TRBD1 or TRBD2 (5 bases each). V gave up 0 bases and J gave up 1 base, with 17 bases separating them. The CDR3 spans 17 residues. CDR1 and CDR2 from the germline V gene are SGHRS and YFSETQ. The CDR3 sequence is CASSLDSGWGASYEQYF. The CDR3 DNA reads as TGCGCCAGCAGCTTGGACTCGGGGTGGGGCGCTTCCTACGAGCAGTACTTC. Full variable domain (missing parts from reference TRBV5-1 and TRBJ2-7): KAGVTQTPRYLIKTRGQQVTLSCSPISGHRSVSWYQQTPGQGLQFLFEYFSETQRNKGNFPGRFSGRQFSNSRSEMNVSTLELGDSALYLCASSLDSGWGASYEQYFGPGTRLTVT.

The J gene is TRBJ1-2, the V gene TRBV11-3, with TRBD1 as a possible D gene (5 bases). The ends were cut back, 5 bases at V and 6 bases at J, with 13 bases in the middle. Germline-derived CDR1 and CDR2 are SGHNT and YENEEA. The CDR3 consists of 13 residues. CDR3 coding DNA: TGTGCCAGCAGCCACCGGGACGGTGATGGCTACACCTTC. This sequence encodes CASSHRDGDGYTF.

This sequence joins TRBV9 and TRBJ1-2; D remains ambiguous. The CDR3 totals 16 residues. V shed 4 bases and J shed 6 bases, with 22 bases lying between them. Germline values: CDR1 SGDLS, CDR2 YYNGEE. CDR3 bases: TGTGCCAGCAGCACTCTCGAATACCCGGGAGGAAATGGCTACACCTTC. Translation: CASSTLEYPGGNGYTF.

This chain links TRBV27 with TRBJ2-7, with D possibly being TRBD1 (5 bases). Germline V gene lookup returns CDR1 MNHEY and CDR2 SMNVEV (reference sequence). The V and J ends lost 8 bases and 2 bases respectively, with 13 bases between them. The CDR3 totals 13 residues. This chain's CDR3 is CASGAGLAYEQYF. The CDR3 coding sequence is TGTGCCAGCGGGGCAGGGTTGGCCTACGAGCAGTACTTC.

The chain has TRBV5-6 and TRBJ2-1; 10 bases align to TRBD2. This CDR3 is built from 19 residues. Germline V gives CDR1 SGHDT, CDR2 YYEEEE. V shed 7 bases, J shed 7 bases, and the junction held 23 bases outside the gene matches. The CDR3 coding sequence is TGTGCCAGCCCTTCTCTACCCGGCAGCGGGAGGGCCAACGAGAATGAGCAGTTCTTC. Its protein is CASPSLPGSGRANENEQFF.

The chain carries TRBV27 and TRBJ1-2, with D maybe TRBD1 (5 bases). Between the trimmed V and J ends, which lost 6 bases and 1 base, there was a span of 15 bases. The CDR3 contains 15 residues. Germline CDR1 MNHEY, CDR2 SMNVEV (reference sequence). The CDR3 sequence: CASRAGTDLNYGYTF. CDR3 coding DNA: TGTGCCAGCAGGGCCGGGACCGACCTTAACTATGGCTACACCTTC.

The V and J genes are TRBV9 and TRBJ2-7; D call uncertain. Germline V gene sequence: CDR1 SGDLS, CDR2 YYNGEE. This CDR3 contains 13 residues. Trimming shortened V by 0 bases and J by 3 bases, and 7 bases separated the two germline ends. This CDR3 is CASSVELNYEQYF. The CDR3 coding sequence is TGTGCCAGCAGCGTAGAACTTAACTACGAGCAGTACTTC.

The V call is TRBV27, the J call TRBJ2-2; no definite D call. The CDR3 spans 16 residues. In germline, CDR1 is MNHEY, CDR2 SMNVEV (reference sequence). V dropped 2 bases and J dropped 0 bases, with 10 bases sitting between them. In DNA, the CDR3 is TGTGCCAGCAGTTTAGTAGGCGTCGCGAACACCGGGGAGCTGTTTTTT. Encoded protein: CASSLVGVANTGELFF.

The chain is built from TRBV7-7 and TRBJ2-2; the match to TRBD2 covers 8 bases. CDR3 length equals 17 residues. From germline, CDR1 is SSHAT and CDR2 FNYEAQ (reference sequence). Trimming at V came to 1 base and at J to 4 bases, leaving 8 bases not matched to a gene. The CDR3 protein is CASSLGVAGGPTGELFF. The CDR3 coding sequence is TGTGCCAGCAGCTTAGGAGTTGCGGGAGGTCCCACCGGGGAGCTGTTTTTT. The full variable domain, completed using reference TRBV7-7 and TRBJ2-2, is GAGVSQSPRYKVTKRGQDVTLRCDPISSHATLYWYQQALGQGPEFLTYFNYEAQPDKSGLPSDRFSAERPEGSISTLTIQRTEQRDSAMYRCASSLGVAGGPTGELFFGEGSRLTVL.

This clone was seen just once. The chain recombines TRBV6-1 with TRBJ2-1; the match to TRBD2 covers 8 bases. The V gene end was trimmed by 7 bases and the J gene end by 3 bases; junction bases not matched to a gene: 8. The germline V gene encodes CDR1 MNHNS and CDR2 SASEGT. The CDR3 contains 15 residues. The CDR3 loop reads CASNPGRAYYNEQFF. In DNA, the CDR3 is TGTGCCAGCAACCCCGGGAGGGCATACTACAATGAGCAGTTCTTC.